A selection of T cell receptor beta chains follows, all from one sample in a study of shared clonotypes between healthy human individuals. TCRdb's table, derived via immunoSEQ multiplex PCR, lists solely in-frame clones and lacks some. Among about 1 million clones listed, around 74% were seen once. The sample was memory CD4+ T cells sorted from blood. These receptors all come from a man aged 18-30 years in good health. The CDR3 runs from the conserved cysteine through the conserved F or W. D genes are given only for firm matches. Clone size appears in some rows only: once, few, many, or a class for an expanded clone.

abundance,d_gene,len,j_gene,v_gene,CDR3aa,CDR3nt
many,.,14,TRBJ1-5,TRBV9,CASSVEDSNQPQHF,TGTGCCAGCAGCGTAGAGGACAGCAATCAGCCCCAGCATTTT
.,.,13,TRBJ2-6,TRBV13,CASSPRGANVLTF,TGTGCCAGCAGCCCCAGGGGGGCCAACGTCCTGACTTTC
few,.,16,TRBJ1-4,TRBV19,CASSTPNLATNEKLFF,TGTGCCAGTAGTACCCCTAACCTTGCAACTAATGAAAAACTGTTTTTT
.,TRBD2,14,TRBJ2-7,TRBV10-2,CASKLSGTSYEQYF,TGCGCCAGCAAACTTAGCGGGACGTCCTACGAGCAGTACTTC
many,.,17,TRBJ2-2,TRBV9,CASSAMRLGGRFGELFF,TGTGCCAGCAGCGCGATGCGGTTAGGGGGACGCTTCGGGGAGCTGTTTTTT
.,.,17,TRBJ1-5,TRBV6-1,CASSENGGVLGNQPQHF,TGTGCCAGCAGTGAAAATGGGGGGGTGCTGGGCAATCAGCCCCAGCATTTT
.,.,14,TRBJ2-1,TRBV19,CASSIPRGLGGQFF,TGTGCCAGTAGTATCCCGAGGGGCCTAGGCGGGCAGTTCTTC
few,.,15,TRBJ2-2,TRBV10-3,CAISDRRGVAGELFF,TGTGCCATCAGTGATCGGAGGGGTGTCGCCGGGGAGCTGTTTTTT
few,.,14,TRBJ2-7,TRBV27,CASSLTALSYEQYF,TGTGCCAGCAGTTTGACAGCCCTCTCCTACGAGCAGTACTTC
.,TRBD2,14,TRBJ2-2,TRBV30,CAFGLAANTGELFF,TGTGCCTTCGGACTAGCGGCGAACACCGGGGAGCTGTTTTTT
.,TRBD1,14,TRBJ2-3,TRBV10-3,CATYRGYDTDTQYF,TGTGCCACGTACAGGGGGTACGACACAGATACGCAGTATTTT
.,TRBD1,13,TRBJ2-5,TRBV11-2,CATNRGVQETQYF,TGTGCCACCAACAGGGGGGTACAAGAGACCCAGTACTTC
.,TRBD1,14,TRBJ2-5,TRBV5-4,CASSIPGGRETQYF,TGTGCCAGCAGCATCCCAGGGGGCCGGGAGACCCAGTACTTC
.,TRBD1,15,TRBJ2-3,TRBV13,CASSMGQGRTDTQYF,TGTGCCAGCAGCATGGGACAGGGACGCACAGATACGCAGTATTTT
.,.,13,TRBJ2-2,TRBV2,CASTSKYTGELFF,TGTGCCAGCACGTCGAAATACACCGGGGAGCTGTTTTTT
.,TRBD2,14,TRBJ2-3,TRBV28,CASSKGLESDTQYF,TGTGCCAGCAGTAAGGGACTAGAGTCGGATACGCAGTATTTT
.,.,14,TRBJ2-2,TRBV6-5,CASSYSTRGGELFF,TGTGCCAGCAGTTACTCGACACGGGGCGGGGAGCTGTTTTTT
once,TRBD2,14,TRBJ2-3,TRBV6-1,CASSKRGPDDTQYF,TGTGCCAGCAGCAAGCGGGGGCCCGACGATACGCAGTATTTT
once,.,16,TRBJ2-1,TRBV9,CASSVGQGGVYNEQFF,TGTGCCAGCAGCGTAGGCCAGGGGGGAGTGTACAATGAGCAGTTCTTC
.,.,13,TRBJ1-1,TRBV7-2,CASSTRTTKGAFF,TGTGCCAGCAGCACACGGACTACCAAGGGAGCTTTCTTT
few,.,12,TRBJ1-1,TRBV2,CASSDWQKEAFF,TGTGCCAGCAGTGATTGGCAGAAAGAAGCTTTCTTT
.,.,16,TRBJ2-1,TRBV7-3,CASNHPSQGFYNEQFF,TGTGCCAGCAACCACCCCTCTCAGGGGTTTTACAATGAGCAGTTCTTC
.,.,18,TRBJ2-5,TRBV12-2,CASRRTSGGPLPKRLPYF,TGTGCAAGTCGCCGGACTAGCGGAGGCCCCTTACCCAAGAGACTCCCGTACTTC
.,.,16,TRBJ2-5,TRBV6-1,CASSEGGTGVVETQYF,TGTGCCAGCAGTGAAGGGGGCACAGGCGTTGTGGAGACCCAGTACTTC
.,.,14,TRBJ1-1,TRBV30,CAWSMGLWGTEAFF,TGTGCCTGGAGTATGGGGCTCTGGGGGACTGAAGCTTTCTTT
.,.,14,TRBJ1-6,TRBV28,CASRLDRRNSPLHF,TGTGCCAGCAGACTTGACAGGCGCAATTCACCCCTCCACTTT
.,.,12,TRBJ1-1,TRBV7-8,CASSYDSTEAFF,TGTGCCAGCAGCTACGACAGCACTGAAGCTTTCTTT
.,.,16,TRBJ2-5,TRBV19,CASSPDSRGGRETQYF,TGTGCCAGTAGCCCCGACAGCAGGGGAGGAAGGGAGACCCAGTACTTC
.,.,14,TRBJ1-5,TRBV6-1,CASRGEGSNQPQHF,TGTGCCAGCAGGGGCGAGGGATCCAATCAGCCCCAGCATTTT
.,.,14,TRBJ2-4,TRBV30,CAWSAGVRGNIQYF,TGTGCCTGGAGTGCGGGAGTTCGCGGAAACATTCAGTACTTC
.,.,16,TRBJ1-1,TRBV7-2,CASSLGRGATYTEAFF,TGTGCCAGCAGCTTGGGGCGGGGCGCTACTTACACTGAAGCTTTCTTT
.,.,13,TRBJ2-6,TRBV10-2,CASADSGANVLTF,TGCGCCAGCGCAGACTCTGGGGCCAACGTCCTGACTTTC
once,.,15,TRBJ2-2,TRBV7-6,CASSLGTYNTGELFF,TGTGCCAGCAGCTTGGGGACATACAACACCGGGGAGCTGTTTTTT
.,.,13,TRBJ1-1,TRBV28,CATVRGAVTEAFF,TGTGCCACCGTACGAGGGGCTGTTACTGAAGCTTTCTTT
.,.,16,TRBJ2-2,TRBV30,CAWSGVGWDTVGELFF,TGTGCCTGGAGTGGGGTAGGGTGGGACACCGTGGGGGAGCTGTTTTTT
.,.,13,TRBJ2-5,TRBV7-2,CASSLELQETQYF,TGTGCCAGCAGCTTAGAACTGCAAGAGACCCAGTACTTC
.,.,12,TRBJ2-7,TRBV10-1,CASREEGYEQYF,TGCGCCAGCAGAGAAGAGGGTTACGAGCAGTACTTC
.,TRBD2,16,TRBJ2-1,TRBV6-1,CASSEAVAGGYNEQFF,TGTGCCAGCAGTGAAGCGGTAGCGGGGGGTTACAATGAGCAGTTCTTC
.,TRBD1,18,TRBJ1-5,TRBV28,CASSEQGILTLSNQPQHF,TGTGCCAGCAGCGAACAGGGGATTCTAACCTTAAGCAATCAGCCCCAGCATTTT
once,.,14,TRBJ1-6,TRBV5-6,CASSLGPGGSPLHF,TGTGCCAGCAGCTTGGGCCCGGGTGGTTCACCCCTCCACTTT
.,TRBD1,14,TRBJ1-4,TRBV6-6,CASRKRQGNEKLFF,TGTGCCAGCAGGAAAAGACAGGGTAACGAAAAACTGTTTTTT
.,.,14,TRBJ2-2,TRBV5-4,CASSLGSHTGELFF,TGTGCCAGCAGCTTGGGCTCCCACACCGGGGAGCTGTTTTTT
few,TRBD2,16,TRBJ2-1,TRBV6-5,CASSSGLAGARFEQFF,TGTGCCAGCAGTTCGGGACTAGCGGGAGCCCGATTTGAGCAGTTCTTC
.,TRBD1,16,TRBJ2-4,TRBV4-1,CASSQASVGQGNIQYF,TGCGCCAGCAGCCAGGCTTCCGTGGGACAGGGAAACATTCAGTACTTC
once,TRBD1,16,TRBJ1-5,TRBV7-2,CASSLAQTGVNQPQHF,TGTGCCAGCAGCTTAGCCCAGACAGGGGTCAATCAGCCCCAGCATTTT
.,.,16,TRBJ2-5,TRBV4-1,CASSQEVLPQEETQYF,TGCGCCAGCAGCCAAGAGGTTCTACCTCAGGAAGAGACCCAGTACTTC
.,TRBD1,15,TRBJ1-3,TRBV18,CASSPGTDSGNTIYF,TGTGCCAGCTCACCGGGGACAGACTCTGGAAACACCATATATTTT